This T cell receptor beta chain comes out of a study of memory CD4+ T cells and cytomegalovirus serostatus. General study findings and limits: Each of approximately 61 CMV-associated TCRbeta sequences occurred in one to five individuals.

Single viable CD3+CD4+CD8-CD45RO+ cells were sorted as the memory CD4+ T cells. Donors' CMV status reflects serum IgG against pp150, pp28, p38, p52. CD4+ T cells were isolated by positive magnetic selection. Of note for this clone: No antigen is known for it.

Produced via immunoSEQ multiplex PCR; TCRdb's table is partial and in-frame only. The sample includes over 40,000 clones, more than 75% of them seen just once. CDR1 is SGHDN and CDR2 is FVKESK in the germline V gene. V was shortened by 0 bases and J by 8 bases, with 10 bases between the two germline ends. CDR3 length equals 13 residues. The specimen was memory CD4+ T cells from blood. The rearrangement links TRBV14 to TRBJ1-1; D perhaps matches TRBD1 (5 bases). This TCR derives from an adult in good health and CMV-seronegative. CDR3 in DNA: TGTGCCAGCAGCCAAGATATAGCAGGGGAAGCTTTCTTT. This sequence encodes CASSQDIAGEAFF.